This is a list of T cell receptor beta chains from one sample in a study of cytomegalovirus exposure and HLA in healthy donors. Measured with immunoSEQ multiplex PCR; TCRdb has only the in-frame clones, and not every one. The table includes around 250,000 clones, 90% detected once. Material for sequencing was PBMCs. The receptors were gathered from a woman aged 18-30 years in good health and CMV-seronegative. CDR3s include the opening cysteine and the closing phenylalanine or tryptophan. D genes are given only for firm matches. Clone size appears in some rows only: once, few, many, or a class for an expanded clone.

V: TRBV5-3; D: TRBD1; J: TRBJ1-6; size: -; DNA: TGTGCCAGAAGCTTTACGCGGCTGGACAGGCGGAATTCACCCCTCCACTTT; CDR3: CARSFTRLDRRNSPLHF
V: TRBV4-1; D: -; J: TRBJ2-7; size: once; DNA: TGCGCCAGCAGCCGAGTGGACAAGGAATCCTACGAGCAGTACTTC; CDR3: CASSRVDKESYEQYF
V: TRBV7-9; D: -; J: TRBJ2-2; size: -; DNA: TGTGCCAGCAGCTTAGCTATGACCGGGGAGCTGTTTTTT; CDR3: CASSLAMTGELFF
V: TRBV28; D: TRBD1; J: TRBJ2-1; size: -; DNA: TGTGCCAGCAGTCCACCCGGGACAGGGAAATACAATGAGCAGTTCTTC; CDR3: CASSPPGTGKYNEQFF
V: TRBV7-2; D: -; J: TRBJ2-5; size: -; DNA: TGTGCCAGCAGCCTTCAGGGGAGTGCGGAGACCCAGTACTTC; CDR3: CASSLQGSAETQYF
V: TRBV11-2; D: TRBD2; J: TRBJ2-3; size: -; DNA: TGTGCCAGCAGCTCTGGGCCAGCGGGGGCGACAGATACGCAGTATTTT; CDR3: CASSSGPAGATDTQYF
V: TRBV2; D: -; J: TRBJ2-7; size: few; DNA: TGTGCCAGCAGTGAAGTGAGTTACGAGCAGTACTTC; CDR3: CASSEVSYEQYF
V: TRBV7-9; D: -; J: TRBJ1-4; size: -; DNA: TGTGCCAGCAGCTTCGGAGCAGGGGATGAAAAACTGTTTTTT; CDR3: CASSFGAGDEKLFF
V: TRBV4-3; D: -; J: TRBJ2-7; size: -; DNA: TGCGCCAGCAGCCAAGAAGGGACACCGACCTACGAGCAGTACTTC; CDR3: CASSQEGTPTYEQYF
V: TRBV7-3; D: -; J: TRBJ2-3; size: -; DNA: TGTGCCAGCAGCCCCCCCCCACAGAAAACTAGCACAGATACGCAGTATTTT; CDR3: CASSPPPQKTSTDTQYF
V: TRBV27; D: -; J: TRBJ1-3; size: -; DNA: TGTGCCAGCAGAGTAACAGGTAGCTCTGGAAACACCATATATTTT; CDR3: CASRVTGSSGNTIYF
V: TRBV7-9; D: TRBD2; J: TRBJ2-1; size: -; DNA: TGTGCCAGCAGCCGACTAGCGGGTATACTATACAATGAGCAGTTCTTC; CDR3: CASSRLAGILYNEQFF
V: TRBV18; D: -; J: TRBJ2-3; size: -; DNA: TGTGCCAGCCCAATCGACAGGAGAGATACGCAGTATTTT; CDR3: CASPIDRRDTQYF
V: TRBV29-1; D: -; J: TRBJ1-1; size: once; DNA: TGCAGCGTTGGAGGGGCGGGGGCATTCATGAACACTGAAGCTTTCTTT; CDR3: CSVGGAGAFMNTEAFF
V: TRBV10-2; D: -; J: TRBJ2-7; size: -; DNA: TGCGCCAGCAGTGACAGCGAGCAGTACTTC; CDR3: CASSDSEQYF
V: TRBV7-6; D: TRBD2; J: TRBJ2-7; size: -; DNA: TGTGCCAGCAGCTTTGGGACTAGCGGGACACGCTCCTACGAGCAGTACTTC; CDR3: CASSFGTSGTRSYEQYF
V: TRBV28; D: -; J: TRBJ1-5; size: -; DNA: TGTGCCAGCAGTTTGACAGATCGATGGCCCCAGCATTTT; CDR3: CASSLTDRWPQHF
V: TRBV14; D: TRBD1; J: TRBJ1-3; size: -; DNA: TGTGCCAGCAGCCAGACAGGGGAGGGGACTGGAAACACCATATATTTT; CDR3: CASSQTGEGTGNTIYF
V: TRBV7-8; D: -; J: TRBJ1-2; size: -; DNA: TGTGCCAGCAGCTTAGAGAGCCGTTCGAACGGCTACACCTTC; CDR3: CASSLESRSNGYTF
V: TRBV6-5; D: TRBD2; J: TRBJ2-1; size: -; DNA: TGTGCCAGCAGTTACTCCTGGGAGGGGAACAATGAGCAGTTCTTC; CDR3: CASSYSWEGNNEQFF
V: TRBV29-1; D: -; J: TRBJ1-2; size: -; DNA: TGCAGCGTTGAAGTACGGGGGGGCTATGGCTACACCTTC; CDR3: CSVEVRGGYGYTF
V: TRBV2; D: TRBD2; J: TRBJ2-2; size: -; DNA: TGTGCCAGCAGTGACAATTATGGCGGGGGGGCGAAAACCGGGGAGCTGTTTTTT; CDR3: CASSDNYGGGAKTGELFF
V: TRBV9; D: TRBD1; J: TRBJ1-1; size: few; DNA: TGTGCCAGCAGCGAGGACAGGGGGAACACTGAAGCTTTCTTT; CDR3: CASSEDRGNTEAFF
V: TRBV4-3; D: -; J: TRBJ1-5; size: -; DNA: TGCGCCAGCAGCCAAGATGTCGGGGAGTCCAATCAGCCCCAGCATTTT; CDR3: CASSQDVGESNQPQHF
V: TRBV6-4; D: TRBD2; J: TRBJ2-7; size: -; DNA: TGTGCCAGCAGTGACTCCGAGGCGGGAGTCTTCTACGAGCAGTACTTC; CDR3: CASSDSEAGVFYEQYF
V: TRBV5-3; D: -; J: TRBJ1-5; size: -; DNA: TGTGCCAGAAGCCCGTGGGCCCTGCCCTGCCAGCCCCAGCATTTT; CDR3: CARSPWALPCQPQHF
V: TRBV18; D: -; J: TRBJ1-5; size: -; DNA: TGTGCCAGCTCACCATCACAGGGAGGCAATCAGCCCCAGCATTTT; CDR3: CASSPSQGGNQPQHF
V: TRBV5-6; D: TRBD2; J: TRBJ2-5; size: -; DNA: TGTGCCAGCAGCGCCCTGGGGCTAGCGGGTCAAGAGACCCAGTACTTC; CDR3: CASSALGLAGQETQYF